This T cell receptor (beta chain) stems from a study of blood T cell repertoires in COVID-19. Looking at the study overall: Some COVID-19 samples were acute and others convalescent; all came from the United States, Italy and Spain.

Trimming shortened V by 5 bases and J by 0 bases, and 12 bases separated the two germline ends. This CDR3 is built from 15 residues. Germline assignment: CDR1 SEHNR and CDR2 FQNEAQ (reference sequence). The table came from immunoSEQ multiplex PCR; TCRdb's copy has only in-frame clones and leaves some out. Among roughly 87,000 clones, about four fifths were seen once, and the ten largest hold 2% to 2.5%. The TCR sequence derives from a woman aged 70-85 years with acute or convalescent COVID-19. Sequences were obtained from peripheral blood. The gene calls are TRBV7-9 and TRBJ2-3; perhaps TRBD2 as D (6 bases). CDR3 sequence: CASSPRTTSTDTQYF. The CDR3 DNA sequence: TGTGCCAGCAGCCCCCGGACTACAAGCACAGATACGCAGTATTTT.